These 2 T cell receptor beta chains were all obtained from the same sample, sequenced in a study of T-cell reconstitution after alpha-beta-depleted transplantation in children. During its preparation, the TCRbeta library received unique molecular identifiers. TCRdb itself ran the PCR reads through MiXCR, one entry per CDR3 protein. The data contain over 550,000 distinct CDR3 sequences, roughly 10% of them singletons. The specimen was PBMCs from the stem cell graft donor, collected from the stem cell graft. These receptors were obtained from a human donor who donated a stem cell graft to a child with acute myeloid leukemia.

V usage is TRBV21-1 and J usage is TRBJ2-5; the table's D call TRBD1 went unverified against the DNA. TRBV21-1 is deemed a pseudogene. The CDR3 has 14 amino acids. The DNA of the CDR3 is TGTGCCAGCAGCCGGGAACTCCGTAAAGAGACCCAGTACTTC. This sequence encodes CASSRELRKETQYF.

This clonotype was detected ten times or more. This chain joins TRBV12-3 or TRBV12-4 and TRBJ2-7, with 9 bases aligning to TRBD2. The trim removed 4 bases at V and 0 bases at J, leaving 4 bases unmatched. This CDR3 region has 15 residues. The CDR3 bases are TGTGCCAGCAGTTCTAGCGGGGTCCTCTCCTACGAGCAGTACTTC. This sequence encodes CASSSSGVLSYEQYF.